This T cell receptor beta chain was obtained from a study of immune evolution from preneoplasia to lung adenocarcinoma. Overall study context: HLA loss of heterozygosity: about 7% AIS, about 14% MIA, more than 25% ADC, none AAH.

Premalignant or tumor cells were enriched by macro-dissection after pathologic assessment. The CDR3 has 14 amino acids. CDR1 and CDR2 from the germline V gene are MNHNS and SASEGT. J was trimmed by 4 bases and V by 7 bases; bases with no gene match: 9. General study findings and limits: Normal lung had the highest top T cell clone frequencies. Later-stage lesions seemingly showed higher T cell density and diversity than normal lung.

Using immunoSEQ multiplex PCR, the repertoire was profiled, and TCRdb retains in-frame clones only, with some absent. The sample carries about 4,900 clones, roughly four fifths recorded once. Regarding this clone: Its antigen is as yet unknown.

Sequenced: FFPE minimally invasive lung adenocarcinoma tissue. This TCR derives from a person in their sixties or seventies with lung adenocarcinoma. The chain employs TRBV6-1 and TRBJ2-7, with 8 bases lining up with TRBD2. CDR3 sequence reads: CASKAGVGRYEQYF. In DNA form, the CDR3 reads TGTGCCAGCAAAGCGGGAGTGGGTAGGTACGAGCAGTACTTC.